This TCR beta chain is drawn from a study of response to subunit inactivated influenza vaccine. Study outcomes and limitations: Authors proposed each seasonal influenza vaccination draws in few new T cells.

J lost 1 base, V lost 8 bases, and 8 bases had no gene match. Germline values: CDR1 ENHRY, CDR2 SYGVKD. The CDR3 contains 16 residues. To note about this clonotype: The antigen is unknown.

TCRdb processed the RT-PCR reads anew with MiXCR; each CDR3 protein has one entry. This table has about 520,000 distinct CDR3 sequences, 25% appearing once. The source is a man aged 50-60 years who received an inactivated influenza vaccine. The sequenced sample was CD4+ T cells sorted from PBMCs, obtained more than 4 days after vaccination. The chain has TRBV10-3 and TRBJ2-6; the match to TRBD1 covers 7 bases. The CDR3 sequence: CAIGAGGQSGANVLTF. The CDR3 DNA follows: TGTGCCATCGGAGCAGGGGGTCAATCTGGGGCCAACGTCCTGACTTTC.